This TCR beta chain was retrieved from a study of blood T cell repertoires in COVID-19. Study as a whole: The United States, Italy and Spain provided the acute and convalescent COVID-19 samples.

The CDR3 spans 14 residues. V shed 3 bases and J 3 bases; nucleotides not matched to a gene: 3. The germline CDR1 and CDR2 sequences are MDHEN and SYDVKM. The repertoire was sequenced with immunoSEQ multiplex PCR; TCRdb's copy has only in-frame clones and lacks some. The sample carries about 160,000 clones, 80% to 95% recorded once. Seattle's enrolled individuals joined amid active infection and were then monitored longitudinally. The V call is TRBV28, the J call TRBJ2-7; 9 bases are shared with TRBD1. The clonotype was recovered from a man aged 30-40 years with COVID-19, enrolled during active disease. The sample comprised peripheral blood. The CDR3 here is CASSFETGGYEQYF. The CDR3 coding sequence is TGTGCCAGCAGTTTCGAGACAGGGGGCTACGAGCAGTACTTC.